This passage covers 25 T cell receptor beta chains from one sample sequenced in a study of naive and memory T cell subsets. Four PCR rounds used nested alpha and beta constant region primers plus the SP2 primer. Via MiXCR, TCRdb re-called the UMI-ligation and nested PCR reads, giving one row per CDR3 protein. The sample lists approximately 21,000 distinct CDR3 sequences; 6% were seen once. Treatment indicated: skin biopsy from PPD injection site in Mantoux-positive individual. The library had UMIs added by 3' ligation of an oligonucleotide to TCR cDNA. This sample comprised skin, obtained from a tuberculin skin test site. These receptors all stem from an adult in good health.

This clonotype occurred a few times. The chain recombines TRBV3-1 with TRBJ2-7; D possibly corresponds to TRBD2 (6 bases). This CDR3 has 15 residues. In germline, CDR1 is LGHDT, CDR2 YNNKEL (reference sequence). V shed 0 bases and J shed 3 bases, with 12 bases lying between them. CDR3 nucleotide sequence: TGTGCCAGCAGCCAAGATCCGGAGGGCCACTACGAGCAGTACTTC. Its protein is CASSQDPEGHYEQYF.

This clonotype was counted ten times or more. The chain recombines TRBV12-3 or TRBV12-4 with TRBJ2-1, with TRBD1 matching 8 bases. V lost 3 bases to trimming and J lost 8 bases; unmatched junction nucleotides: 15. The CDR3 runs to 17 residues. CDR3 sequence: CASSFGQEGQVAHEQFF. For the CDR3, the DNA is TGTGCCAGCAGTTTCGGGCAGGAGGGACAGGTTGCCCATGAGCAGTTCTTC.

In its sample, this clonotype was seen many times. This sequence joins TRBV7-3 and TRBJ2-1; 7 nucleotides align to TRBD1. Germline CDR1 and CDR2: SGHTA and FQGTGA. Trimming cost V 5 bases and J 5 bases; bases outside gene matches: 6. This CDR3 contains 14 residues. CDR3: CASSPGQMHNEQFF. The CDR3 nucleotides read TGTGCCAGCAGCCCGGGACAGATGCACAATGAGCAGTTCTTC. Complete variable domain (other parts from reference TRBV7-3 and TRBJ2-1): GAGVSQTPSNKVTEKGKYVELRCDPISGHTALYWYRQSLGQGPEFLIYFQGTGAADDSGLPNDRFFAVRPEGSVSTLKIQRTERGDSAVYLCASSPGQMHNEQFFGPGTRLTVL.

This clonotype ranks as medium-sized (0.01 to 0.1%). The chain has TRBV4-1 and TRBJ2-1, with D possibly being TRBD1 (6 bases). Germline V gives CDR1 MGHRA, CDR2 YSYEKL. CDR3 length equals 15 residues. Between the trimmed V and J ends, which lost 1 base and 5 bases, there was a span of 12 bases. The CDR3 region has the DNA TGCGCCAGCAGCCAAGCCGGGACATTCGACAATGAGCAGTTCTTC. It specifies CASSQAGTFDNEQFF.

The table lists this clonotype with a few counts. The J gene is TRBJ2-7, the V gene TRBV14; TRBD1 aligns across 12 bases. CDR3 length: 13 residues. Per the germline V gene, CDR1 is SGHDN and CDR2 is FVKESK. The J segment lost 8 bases and the V segment lost 4 bases, leaving 3 bases of the junction unmatched. The CDR3 loop is CASSPGQGAQQYF. The CDR3, as DNA: TGTGCCAGCAGCCCGGGACAGGGGGCCCAGCAGTACTTC.

This clonotype was counted at least ten times. The J gene is TRBJ2-7, the V gene TRBV5-1; D gene uncertain. The CDR3 runs 13 residues. Germline values: CDR1 SGHRS, CDR2 YFSETQ. The germline V and J ends were trimmed by 2 bases and 2 bases, with 8 bases remaining between them. This CDR3 is CASSFGDTYEQYF. The CDR3 bases are TGCGCCAGCAGCTTTGGGGATACCTACGAGCAGTACTTC.

The table lists this clonotype with many counts. The chain employs TRBV12-3 or TRBV12-4 and TRBJ1-5, with 7 bases identical to TRBD1. V trimming: 6 bases; J trimming: 0 bases; junction bases outside the gene matches: 5. The CDR3 has 15 residues. Here the CDR3 DNA reads TGTGCCAGCAGCCAGGGGGTGATTAGCAATCAGCCCCAGCATTTT. Its translation: CASSQGVISNQPQHF.

At least ten counts were recorded for this clonotype. The chain combines TRBV11-2 with TRBJ2-2; tentatively, D is TRBD1 (6 bases). CDR3 length: 16 residues. Germline loops: CDR1 SGHAT, CDR2 FQNNGV. Trimming took 1 base from V and 5 from J, leaving 14 bases between them. The CDR3 coding sequence is TGTGCCAGCAGCTTAGTAGGGGGATTTAAAACCGGGGAGCTGTTTTTT. Protein product: CASSLVGGFKTGELFF.

V is TRBV30 and J is TRBJ1-3; D might be TRBD1 (5 bases). Germline CDR1 reads GTSNPN; CDR2 reads SVGIG (reference sequence). The CDR3 extends over 14 amino acids. Trimming pared 3 bases from V and 4 bases from J, leaving 13 bases between. In DNA form, the CDR3 reads TGTGCCTGGAGCTCGACAGAGAGGGGAAACACCATATATTTT. Its translation: CAWSSTERGNTIYF.

Regarding this clonotype: A read error may explain this, as a much larger clone is one base away. The chain carries TRBV7-2 and TRBJ1-5, with D possibly being TRBD1 (6 bases). The CDR3 length is 14 residues. Looked up from germline, CDR1 is SGHTA and CDR2 is FQGNSA. The CDR3 sequence: CASSLTGTPQPQNF. CDR3 coding DNA: TGTGCCAGCAGCTTGACCGGGACACCTCAGCCCCAGAATTTT.

The chain couples TRBV4-3 to TRBJ2-3; D could derive from TRBD1 or TRBD2 (5 bases each). The germline gives CDR1 LGHNA, CDR2 YSLEER. This CDR3 is built from 15 residues. Trimming stripped 4 bases from V and 6 bases from J, with 17 bases between. The CDR3 DNA is TGCGCCAGCAGCCGGGGGAACTCGGACGGGGATACGCAGTATTTT. Translating gives CASSRGNSDGDTQYF.

This clonotype occurred many times. The V gene is TRBV7-3, the J gene TRBJ2-4, with D possibly matching TRBD2 (5 bases). Looked up from germline, CDR1 is SGHTA and CDR2 is FQGTGA. The V and J ends lost 4 bases and 8 bases respectively, with 15 bases between them. CDR3 length: 14 amino acids. DNA of the CDR3: TGTGCCAGCAGCTCCGGGTCGGCGCGGGACATTCAGTACTTC. It translates to CASSSGSARDIQYF.

This clonotype has more than one count but fewer than ten. J is TRBJ2-1 and V is TRBV7-3; no clear D. Per the germline V gene, CDR1 is SGHTA and CDR2 is FQGTGA. The ends were cut back, 2 bases at V and 8 bases at J, with 16 bases in the middle. The CDR3 consists of 15 residues. CDR3 DNA: TGTGCCAGCAGCTTACACACCGGGCGCACAGATGAGCAGTTCTTC. Its protein is CASSLHTGRTDEQFF.

This clonotype was counted at least ten times. V and J are TRBV7-9 and TRBJ1-3; D is unresolved. This CDR3 is built from 14 residues. Trimming removed 2 bases at V and 8 bases at J, with 13 bases between. Germline V gene data show CDR1 as SEHNR and CDR2 as FQNEAQ (reference sequence). CDR3 DNA: TGTGCCAGCAGCTTACGACGGTCGGGAGACACCATATATTTT. It encodes CASSLRRSGDTIYF.

This clonotype was picked up many times. The CDR3 spells CASSREFSTDTQYF. In DNA form, the CDR3 reads TGTGCCAGCAGTCGGGAGTTTAGCACAGATACGCAGTATTTT. The rearrangement uses TRBV12-3 or TRBV12-4 and TRBJ2-3, with D perhaps TRBD2 (6 bases). The V end lost 5 bases, the J end lost 0 bases, and 9 bases lay between the germline ends. This CDR3 is 14 amino acids long.

By sample fraction, this clonotype is medium-sized. CDR3 sequence (DNA): TGCGCCAGCAGCCACGGACTGACTTACACTGAAGCTTTCTTT. It is translated as CASSHGLTYTEAFF. The chain is built from TRBV4-3 and TRBJ1-1, with no clear D. Trimming cost V 3 bases and J 3 bases, with 11 bases left between them. CDR1 LGHNA and CDR2 YSLEER come from the germline V gene. This CDR3 spans 14 amino acids.

This clonotype was observed at least ten times. The CDR3 sequence: CASSSRDSVQYF. The CDR3 DNA is TGTGCCAGCAGCTCGAGGGACAGCGTTCAGTACTTC. The chain is built from TRBV7-9 and TRBJ2-4; 7 bases align to TRBD1. The CDR3 is 12 residues long. Germline CDR1 is SEHNR and CDR2 is FQNEAQ (reference sequence). The V segment lost 4 bases and the J segment 11 bases; nucleotides outside the gene matches: 5.

Many counts were recorded for this clonotype. This chain links TRBV5-4 with TRBJ2-1; 11 bases map to TRBD2. The CDR3 runs 16 residues. With 4 bases clipped from V and 9 bases from J, the junction kept 12 bases outside the gene matches. In germline, CDR1 is SGHNT, CDR2 YYREEE (reference sequence). The DNA for the CDR3 is TGTGCCAGCAGCGGACGGACTAGCGGGTCAGGGAGTGAGCAGTTCTTC. Its translation: CASSGRTSGSGSEQFF.

The rearrangement links TRBV10-3 to TRBJ2-7, with a tentative D call TRBD1 (6 bases). Trimming removed 4 bases at V and 0 bases at J, with 16 bases between. The CDR3 loop spans 16 amino acids. Germline-derived CDR1 and CDR2 are ENHRY and SYGVKD. The chain's CDR3 is CAISGGGQWNSYEQYF. CDR3 in DNA: TGTGCCATCAGTGGAGGCGGACAGTGGAACTCCTACGAGCAGTACTTC.

This clonotype was observed many times. This rearrangement joins TRBV27 to TRBJ2-7; D may be TRBD1 or TRBD2 (5 bases each). V gave up 6 bases and J gave up 4 bases, with 19 bases separating them. Looked up from germline, CDR1 is MNHEY and CDR2 is SMNVEV (reference sequence). The CDR3 has 15 residues. CDR3 residues: CASRHPQGATYEQYF. The DNA for the CDR3 is TGTGCCAGCAGACACCCGCAGGGAGCCACTTACGAGCAGTACTTC.

The table lists this clonotype with many counts. The rearrangement joins TRBV20-1 to TRBJ2-1; 13 nucleotides line up with TRBD2. The ends lost 5 bases at V and 8 bases at J; junction bases unmatched: 6. CDR1 is DFQATT and CDR2 is SNEGSKA in the germline V gene (reference sequence). The CDR3 sequence is 14 residues long. In DNA, the CDR3 is TGCAGTGCTGAAAGGACTAGCGGGAGCGATGAGCAGTTCTTC. It is translated as CSAERTSGSDEQFF.

There are many counts of this clonotype. The chain uses TRBV10-3 and TRBJ2-7; 8 bases fit TRBD2. V lost 4 bases, J lost 7 bases, and 3 bases stayed unmatched. This CDR3 has 12 amino acids. From germline, CDR1 is ENHRY and CDR2 SYGVKD. The CDR3 nucleotides are TGTGCCATCAGTGCCGGGAGGGGGGAGCAGTACTTC. This translates into CAISAGRGEQYF.

The V gene is TRBV14, the J gene TRBJ1-5; maybe TRBD1 (5 bases). Germline-derived CDR1 and CDR2 are SGHDN and FVKESK. The V end was cut by 0 bases, the J end by 2 bases, with 20 bases between. The CDR3 has 19 amino acids. Here the CDR3 reads CASSQETDRTREGNQPQHF. Written as DNA, the CDR3 is TGTGCCAGCAGCCAAGAGACTGACAGAACCAGAGAGGGCAATCAGCCCCAGCATTTT.

This clonotype was counted at least ten times. V gene TRBV7-6 combines with J gene TRBJ2-7; 8 bases match TRBD2. From germline, CDR1 is SGHVS and CDR2 FNYEAQ. The length of the CDR3 is 13 residues. Trimming at V came to 5 bases and at J to 3 bases, leaving 3 bases not matched to a gene. The CDR3 DNA reads as TGTGCCAGCAGCACCGGGACTAGCTACGAGCAGTACTTC. It translates to CASSTGTSYEQYF.

At least ten counts were recorded for this clonotype. The genes are TRBV10-3 and TRBJ2-1; 7 bases map to TRBD1. Germline CDR1 and CDR2: ENHRY and SYGVKD. J lost 6 bases, V lost 5 bases, and 4 bases had no gene match. The CDR3 covers 13 residues. The CDR3 sequence is CAISRQGANEQFF. The CDR3 DNA follows: TGTGCCATCAGTCGACAGGGTGCCAATGAGCAGTTCTTC.